These 28 T cell receptor beta chains share one sample of origin, sequenced in a study of blood T cell repertoires in COVID-19. Some clones are missing from TCRdb's copy, which holds only in-frame ones; the method was immunoSEQ multiplex PCR. The table includes 110,000 to 150,000 clones, approximately 85% detected once. Sequencing was carried out using peripheral blood. Receptors were obtained from a man aged 45-60 years with acute or convalescent COVID-19.

The CDR3 is CASSHGGGRNYEQYF. Written as DNA, the CDR3 is TGCGCCAGCAGCCACGGGGGGGGCAGGAACTACGAGCAGTACTTC. The chain links TRBV4-1 to TRBJ2-7; 8 bases agree with TRBD2. The CDR3 totals 15 residues. Germline CDR1 reads MGHRA; CDR2 reads YSYEKL. V trimming: 3 bases; J trimming: 3 bases; junction bases outside the gene matches: 7.

This chain connects TRBV21-1 to TRBJ1-5; the table's D gene call, TRBD1, was not cross checked with the DNA. TRBV21-1 constitutes a pseudogene. The CDR3 runs to 16 residues. CDR3 in amino acids: CASDSSDRLLNQPQHF. CDR3 bases: TGTGCCAGCGACTCCTCCGACAGGCTTCTCAATCAGCCCCAGCATTTT.

The V and J genes are TRBV6-1 and TRBJ2-7; D is ambiguous. V lost 2 bases and J lost 2, with 10 bases in between. The CDR3 spans 14 residues. Germline V gene lookup returns CDR1 MNHNS and CDR2 SASEGT. DNA for the CDR3: TGTGCCAGCAGTGAAATACACAGTACCTACGAGCAGTACTTC. Translation: CASSEIHSTYEQYF.

V and J are TRBV6-2 or TRBV6-3 and TRBJ2-1, with TRBD2 matching over 7 bases. V lost 0 bases to trimming and J lost 0 bases; unmatched junction nucleotides: 11. This CDR3 is built from 19 residues. Germline CDR1 reads MNHEY; CDR2 reads SVGEGT. The CDR3 protein is CASSYSLRIGGSSYNEQFF. CDR3 DNA sequence: TGTGCCAGCAGTTACTCGCTCAGAATTGGCGGGAGCTCCTACAATGAGCAGTTCTTC.

J is TRBJ1-3 and V is TRBV27; no reliable D call. The CDR3 covers 13 residues. Trimming left V 4 bases short and J 2 bases short, with 6 bases between. Germline CDR1 reads MNHEY; CDR2 reads SMNVEV (reference sequence). CDR3 amino acids: CASSSGTGNTIYF. The CDR3 nucleotides are TGTGCCAGCAGTTCAGGAACTGGAAACACCATATATTTT.

The genes are TRBV5-1 and TRBJ2-7, with 8 bases fitting TRBD1. Looked up from germline, CDR1 is SGHRS and CDR2 is YFSETQ. The CDR3 contains 15 residues. V shed 0 bases and J 7 bases; nucleotides not matched to a gene: 9. CDR3 in DNA: TGCGCCAGCAGCTTGGGAGGGACAGGCTTGGAGGAGCAGTACTTC. This translates into CASSLGGTGLEEQYF.

The chain links TRBV6-5 to TRBJ2-2, with 8 bases identical to TRBD2. V was pared by 5 bases and J by 4 bases, with 6 bases of the junction left unmatched. CDR3 length: 15 residues. Germline lookup yields CDR1 MNHEY and CDR2 SVGAGI. The CDR3 region is CASSRIGGATGELFF. The CDR3 bases are TGTGCCAGCAGTCGCATCGGGGGGGCCACCGGGGAGCTGTTTTTT.

This sequence joins TRBV21-1 and TRBJ1-2; TRBD1 is taken as the D call from the table, unchecked against the DNA. TRBV21-1 is assigned pseudogene status. CDR3 length: 16 residues. The CDR3 spells CASSASDSKYLYGYTF. The CDR3, as DNA: TGTGCCAGCAGCGCAAGCGACAGCAAATATCTCTATGGCTACACCTTC.

V usage is TRBV6-5 and J usage is TRBJ1-3; no firm D call. V was clipped by 6 bases and J by 0 bases, with 9 bases between them. CDR1 MNHEY and CDR2 SVGAGI come from the germline V gene. This CDR3 is 14 amino acids long. The CDR3 is CASRNPYSGNTIYF. DNA of the CDR3: TGTGCCAGCAGAAATCCCTACTCTGGAAACACCATATATTTT.

This clone was picked up a small number of times. The V call is TRBV3-1 (or the pseudogene TRBV3-2), the J call TRBJ1-6; 8 positions agree with TRBD1. CDR3 length: 15 amino acids. Germline-derived CDR1 and CDR2 are LGHDT and YNNKEL (reference sequence). The junction had 9 bases not matched to a gene; V was cut back by 4 bases and J by 10 bases. For the CDR3, the DNA is TGTGCCAGCAGCCCATGGGACAGGAAGGGCTCACCCCTCCACTTT. Translated: CASSPWDRKGSPLHF.

V gene TRBV6-5 combines with J gene TRBJ1-1, with D uncertain. The CDR3 spans 13 residues. Germline values: CDR1 MNHEY, CDR2 SVGAGI. Deletions cut 7 bases from V and 4 bases from J, with 13 bases between. CDR3 sequence: CASIEGSSTEAFF. The DNA of the CDR3 is TGTGCCAGCATAGAGGGTTCGAGCACTGAAGCTTTCTTT.

The V call is TRBV3-1 (or the pseudogene TRBV3-2), the J call TRBJ2-1; TRBD2 matches 10 bases. The CDR3 covers 17 residues. Trimming at V came to 4 bases and at J to 7 bases, leaving 13 bases not matched to a gene. From germline, CDR1 is LGHDT and CDR2 YNNKEL (reference sequence). The CDR3 region has the DNA TGTGCCAGCAGCCGAGGACTAGCGGAGGAGGTATGGAATGAGCAGTTCTTC. Amino acid sequence: CASSRGLAEEVWNEQFF.

The gene calls are TRBV11-2 and TRBJ1-2, with 12 bases fitting TRBD1. Germline CDR1 reads SGHAT; CDR2 reads FQNNGV. The length of the CDR3 is 17 residues. After removal of 5 bases from V and 0 bases from J, the junction contained 7 bases not matched to a gene. The CDR3 spells CASSISGQGAANYGYTF. The DNA for the CDR3 is TGTGCCAGCAGCATCTCGGGACAGGGGGCCGCTAACTATGGCTACACCTTC.

This clone occurred once. The rearrangement links TRBV24-1 to TRBJ2-1; D remains unclear. With 3 bases removed from V and 1 base from J, the gap between germline ends came to 15 bases. CDR1 and CDR2 from the germline V gene are KGHDR and SFDVKD. This CDR3 is built from 17 residues. CDR3 nucleotide sequence: TGTGCCACCAGTGATCGAATCACGGAGCGATCCTACAATGAGCAGTTCTTC. This codes for CATSDRITERSYNEQFF.

A few counts support this clone. The CDR3 bases are TGTGCCAGCAGTTCGAGGACAGGGGGCAACTATGGCTACACCTTC. This sequence encodes CASSSRTGGNYGYTF. V usage is TRBV2 and J usage is TRBJ1-2; TRBD1 matches at 11 bases. Germline CDR1 and CDR2: SNHLY and FYNNEI. CDR3 length: 15 residues. After removal of 5 bases from V and 2 bases from J, the junction contained 4 bases not matched to a gene.

In DNA form, the CDR3 reads TGTGCCAGCAGCTTACCAGGCCGACAGGGATATGGCTACACCTTC. Its translation is CASSLPGRQGYGYTF. J is TRBJ1-2 and V is TRBV11-3; 7 nucleotides agree with TRBD1. The germline V gene encodes CDR1 SGHNT and CDR2 YENEEA. After removal of 2 bases from V and 5 bases from J, the junction contained 8 bases not matched to a gene. This CDR3 contains 15 residues.

In DNA, the CDR3 is TGTGCCAGCAGCCAGTCAGGGGTTTATGGCTACACCTTC. Protein product: CASSQSGVYGYTF. The J gene is TRBJ1-2, the V gene TRBV3-1 (or the pseudogene TRBV3-2); a weak D match, TRBD1 (6 bases). Germline V gene sequence: CDR1 LGHDT, CDR2 YNNKEL (reference sequence). This CDR3 has 13 residues. V was cut by 3 bases and J by 5 bases, with 10 bases left in between.

The rearrangement uses TRBV7-9 and TRBJ2-2, with 7 positions matching TRBD2. Germline V gene data show CDR1 as SEHNR and CDR2 as FQNEAQ (reference sequence). V was pared by 4 bases and J by 4 bases, with 18 bases of the junction left unmatched. This CDR3 spans 19 amino acids. The CDR3 loop reads CASSSTRLAAGAITGELFF. For the CDR3, the DNA is TGTGCCAGCAGCTCCACGAGGCTAGCGGCCGGAGCCATCACCGGGGAGCTGTTTTTT.

The rearrangement joins TRBV6-6 to TRBJ1-4, with 8 bases aligning to TRBD1. V lost 5 bases and J lost 2; bases outside the gene matches: 1. The CDR3 is 14 residues long. Looked up from germline, CDR1 is MNHNY and CDR2 is SVGAGI (reference sequence). DNA for the CDR3: TGTGCCAGCAGTCGACAGGGGACTAATGAAAAACTGTTTTTT. This sequence encodes CASSRQGTNEKLFF.

The J gene is TRBJ1-5, the V gene TRBV9, with TRBD1 matching 9 bases. Trimming removed 3 bases from V and 2 bases from J; junction bases left unmatched: 6. CDR3 length equals 16 residues. The germline V gene encodes CDR1 SGDLS and CDR2 YYNGEE. CDR3 DNA sequence: TGTGCCAGCAGCGCAGGACAGGGGATAGGCAATCAGCCCCAGCATTTT. Translation: CASSAGQGIGNQPQHF.

The chain has TRBV27 and TRBJ2-7, with a tentative D call TRBD2 (6 bases). The germline V gene has CDR1 MNHEY and CDR2 SMNVEV (reference sequence). V was clipped by 6 bases and J by 1 base, with 16 bases between them. This CDR3 region has 15 residues. In DNA, the CDR3 is TGTGCCAGCAGCTTCGGGACTGGCGGTTCCTACGAGCAGTACTTC. Encoded protein: CASSFGTGGSYEQYF.

This rearrangement joins TRBV12-2 to TRBJ2-3; TRBD2, the table's D call, was not compared with the DNA. TRBV12-2 is an annotated pseudogene. The CDR3 has 14 residues. The CDR3 region has the DNA TGTGCAAGTCGCGAGCGGGGGGACACAGATACGCAGTATTTT. Its translation: CASRERGDTDTQYF.

The table lists this clone with a count of one. The V call is TRBV6-2 or TRBV6-3, the J call TRBJ1-2, with D perhaps TRBD1 (6 bases). The CDR3 runs to 14 residues. The germline V gene has CDR1 MNHEY and CDR2 SVGEGT. Between the trimmed V and J ends, which lost 0 bases and 6 bases, there was a span of 11 bases. The CDR3 sequence is CASSYSAGVDGYTF. CDR3 DNA sequence: TGTGCCAGCAGTTACTCAGCAGGGGTGGATGGCTACACCTTC.

This clone was detected a few times. The rearrangement links TRBV6-5 to TRBJ1-5; 9 bases are a match to TRBD1. V was pared by 4 bases and J by 6 bases, with 4 bases of the junction left unmatched. From germline, CDR1 is MNHEY and CDR2 SVGAGI. This CDR3 has 14 residues. Here the CDR3 DNA reads TGTGCCAGCAGTTTAGGACAGGGGAGTCAGCCCCAGCATTTT. The encoded protein is CASSLGQGSQPQHF.

The V and J genes are TRBV28 and TRBJ1-1; tentative D call: TRBD1 (6 bases). Trimming pared 6 bases from V and 0 bases from J, leaving 14 bases between. The CDR3 contains 15 residues. Germline-derived CDR1 and CDR2 are MDHEN and SYDVKM. The CDR3 here is CASSEVDRMNTEAFF. CDR3 in DNA: TGTGCCAGCAGCGAGGTGGACAGAATGAACACTGAAGCTTTCTTT.

The chain joins TRBV5-4 to TRBJ1-4, with D perhaps TRBD1 (6 bases). CDR3 length: 16 residues. Trimming left V 0 bases short and J 4 bases short, with 13 bases between. CDR1 is SGHNT, CDR2 YYREEE, per germline (reference sequence). The CDR3 DNA reads as TGTGCCAGCAGCTTGGGAGAAAGACAGGATAATGAAAAACTGTTTTTT. Encoded protein: CASSLGERQDNEKLFF.

The chain employs TRBV6-5 and TRBJ1-4, with TRBD1 matching over 8 bases. This CDR3 region has 14 residues. V dropped 6 bases and J dropped 7; count of bases not matched to a gene: 7. Germline CDR1 MNHEY, CDR2 SVGAGI. The CDR3 protein is CASRSGQGFEKLFF. The CDR3 DNA is TGTGCCAGCAGGTCCGGACAGGGATTTGAAAAACTGTTTTTT.

Here the CDR3 reads CASSLYGQGAAPLHF. CDR3 sequence (DNA): TGTGCCAGCAGCTTATACGGACAGGGGGCTGCACCCCTCCACTTT. The V gene is TRBV7-9, the J gene TRBJ1-6; 11 nucleotides agree with TRBD1. The V segment lost 2 bases and the J segment 11 bases; nucleotides outside the gene matches: 5. This CDR3 is built from 15 residues. Germline loops: CDR1 SEHNR, CDR2 FQNEAQ (reference sequence).